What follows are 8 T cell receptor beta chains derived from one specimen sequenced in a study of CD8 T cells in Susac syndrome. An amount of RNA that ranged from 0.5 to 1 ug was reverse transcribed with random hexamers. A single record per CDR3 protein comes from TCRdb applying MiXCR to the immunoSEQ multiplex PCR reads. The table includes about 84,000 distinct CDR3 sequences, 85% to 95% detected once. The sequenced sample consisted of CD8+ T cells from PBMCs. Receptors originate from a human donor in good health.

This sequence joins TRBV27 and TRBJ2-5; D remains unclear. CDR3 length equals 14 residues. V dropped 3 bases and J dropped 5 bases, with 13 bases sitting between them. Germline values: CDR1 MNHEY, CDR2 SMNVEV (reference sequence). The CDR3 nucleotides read TGTGCCAGCAGTTTTACTTCCAGCGATGAGACCCAGTACTTC. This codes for CASSFTSSDETQYF.

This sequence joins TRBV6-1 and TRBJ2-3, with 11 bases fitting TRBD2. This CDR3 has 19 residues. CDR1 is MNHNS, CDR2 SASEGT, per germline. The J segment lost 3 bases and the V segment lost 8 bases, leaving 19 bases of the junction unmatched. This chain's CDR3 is CASPGRAASGGIETDTQYF. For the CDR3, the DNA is TGTGCCAGCCCGGGCCGGGCGGCTAGCGGGGGGATAGAAACAGATACGCAGTATTTT.

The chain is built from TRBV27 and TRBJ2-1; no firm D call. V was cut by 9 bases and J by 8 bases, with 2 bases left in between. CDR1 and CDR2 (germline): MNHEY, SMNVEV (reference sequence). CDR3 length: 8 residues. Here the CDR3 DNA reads TGTGCCAGAGATGAGCAGTTCTTC. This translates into CARDEQFF.

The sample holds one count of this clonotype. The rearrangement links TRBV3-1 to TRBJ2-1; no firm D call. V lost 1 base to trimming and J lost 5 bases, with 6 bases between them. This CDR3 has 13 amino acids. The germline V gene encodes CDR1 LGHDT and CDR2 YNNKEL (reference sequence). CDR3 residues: CASSQAGNNEQFF. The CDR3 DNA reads TGTGCCAGCAGCCAAGCCGGAAACAATGAGCAGTTCTTC.

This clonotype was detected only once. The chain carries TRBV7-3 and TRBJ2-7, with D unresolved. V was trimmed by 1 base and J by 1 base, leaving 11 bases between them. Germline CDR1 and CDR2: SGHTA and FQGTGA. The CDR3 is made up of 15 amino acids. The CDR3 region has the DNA TGTGCCAGCAGCTTAATCGGGCCAGTGTCCTACGAGCAGTACTTC. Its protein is CASSLIGPVSYEQYF.

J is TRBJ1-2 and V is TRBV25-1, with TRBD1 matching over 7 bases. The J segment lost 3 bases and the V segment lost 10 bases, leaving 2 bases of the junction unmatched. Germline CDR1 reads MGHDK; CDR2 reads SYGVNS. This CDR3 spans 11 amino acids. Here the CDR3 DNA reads TGTGCCAATACAGGGGACTATGGCTACACCTTC. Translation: CANTGDYGYTF.

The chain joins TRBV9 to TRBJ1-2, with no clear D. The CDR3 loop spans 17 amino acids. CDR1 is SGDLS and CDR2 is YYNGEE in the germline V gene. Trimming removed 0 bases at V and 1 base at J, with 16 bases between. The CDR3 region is CASSVAPSRALNYGYTF. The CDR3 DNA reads TGTGCCAGCAGCGTAGCCCCGTCGCGGGCGCTTAACTATGGCTACACCTTC. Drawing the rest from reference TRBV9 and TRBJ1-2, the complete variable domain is DSGVTQTPKHLITATGQRVTLRCSPRSGDLSVYWYQQSLDQGLQFLIQYYNGEERAKGNILERFSAQQFPDLHSELNLSSLELGDSALYFCASSVAPSRALNYGYTFGSGTRLTVV.

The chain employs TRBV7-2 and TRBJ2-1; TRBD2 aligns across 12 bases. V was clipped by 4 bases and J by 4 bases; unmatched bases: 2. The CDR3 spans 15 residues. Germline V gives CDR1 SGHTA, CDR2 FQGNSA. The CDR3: CASSSSGGVYNEQFF. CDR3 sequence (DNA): TGTGCCAGCAGCTCTAGCGGGGGGGTATACAATGAGCAGTTCTTC.